This TCR beta chain was obtained from a study of PD-1 blockade in classical Hodgkin lymphoma. Using immunoSEQ multiplex PCR, the repertoire was profiled, and TCRdb retains in-frame clones only, with some absent. The sample carries about 41,000 clones, 55% to 70% recorded once. V was trimmed by 7 bases and J by 3 bases, leaving 18 bases between them. The CDR3 is 15 amino acids. Germline V gene data show CDR1 as LNHDA and CDR2 as SQIVND (reference sequence). This clone appeared a few times. Sample time point: cycle 4 day 1 (C4D1), after less than 7 weeks of nivolumab. Each patient relapsed following autologous stem cell transplantation, and prior brentuximab vedotin exposure differed.

This TCR came from a human donor with classical Hodgkin lymphoma. The chain uses TRBV19 and TRBJ1-1; D is possibly TRBD1 (5 bases). Source: peripheral blood mononuclear cells (PBMCs), taken before the fourth cycle of nivolumab. The CDR3 here is CASKTSWGKDTEAFF. Written as DNA, the CDR3 is TGTGCCAGTAAAACGTCCTGGGGGAAGGACACTGAAGCTTTCTTT.